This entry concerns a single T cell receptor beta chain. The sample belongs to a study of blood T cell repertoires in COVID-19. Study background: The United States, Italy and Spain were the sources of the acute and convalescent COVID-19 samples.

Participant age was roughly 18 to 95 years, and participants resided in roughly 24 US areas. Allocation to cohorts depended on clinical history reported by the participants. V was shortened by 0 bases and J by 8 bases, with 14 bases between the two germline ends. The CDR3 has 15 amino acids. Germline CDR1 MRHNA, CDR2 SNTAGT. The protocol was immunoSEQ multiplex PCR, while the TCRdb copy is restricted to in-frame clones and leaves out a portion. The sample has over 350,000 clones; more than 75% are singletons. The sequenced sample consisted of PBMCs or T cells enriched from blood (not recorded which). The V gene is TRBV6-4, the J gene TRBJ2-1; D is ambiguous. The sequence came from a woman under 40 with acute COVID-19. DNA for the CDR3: TGTGCCAGCAGTGACTCGATCGCGAGCCCGGATGAGCAGTTCTTC. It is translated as CASSDSIASPDEQFF.